These 8 T cell receptor beta chains came from one sample sequenced in a study of T cells in Graves' hyperthyroidism and ophthalmopathy. TCR beta CDR3 regions were amplified from RNA transcripts. Initially, a first-round RT-PCR of the TCR CDR3 employed the HTBI primer set. TCRdb used MiXCR to reprocess the multiplex PCR reads, holding one entry per CDR3 protein. The sample shows about 350,000 distinct CDR3 sequences, 15% to 20% of them seen only once. The specimen was blood. These receptors were collected from a woman between 40 and 50 years old with Graves' ophthalmopathy.

Many counts were recorded for this clonotype. This rearrangement joins TRBV9 to TRBJ2-2; a weak D match, TRBD2 (6 bases). Germline loops: CDR1 SGDLS, CDR2 YYNGEE. The V and J ends lost 0 bases and 0 bases respectively, with 15 bases between them. CDR3 length equals 18 residues. CDR3 nucleotide sequence: TGTGCCAGCAGCGTAGATGGGCGGGGAGGTACGAACACCGGGGAGCTGTTTTTT. This translates into CASSVDGRGGTNTGELFF.

The table lists this clonotype with many counts. The chain uses TRBV11-3 and TRBJ2-2, with 10 bases identical to TRBD1. CDR1 is SGHNT, CDR2 YENEEA, per germline. The CDR3 extends over 15 amino acids. Trimming removed 5 bases from V and 4 bases from J; junction bases left unmatched: 4. The CDR3 bases are TGTGCCAGCAGCCCGGGACAGGGGAGCACCGGGGAGCTGTTTTTT. It encodes CASSPGQGSTGELFF.

This clonotype was recorded many times. The chain recombines TRBV19 with TRBJ1-5, with D unresolved. The CDR3 extends over 14 amino acids. Trimming cost V 5 bases and J 3 bases, with 11 bases left between them. Germline assignment: CDR1 LNHDA and CDR2 SQIVND (reference sequence). Here the CDR3 reads CASSARVANQPQHF. The CDR3 DNA follows: TGTGCCAGTAGTGCCAGAGTCGCCAATCAGCCCCAGCATTTT.

This clonotype was observed many times. The chain combines TRBV12-3 or TRBV12-4 with TRBJ2-7, with D uncertain. The CDR3 runs to 13 residues. Trimming removed 6 bases from V and 3 bases from J, with 12 bases in between. DNA of the CDR3: TGTGCCAGCAGCCCTCCCCTTTTCTACGAGCAGTACTTC. It codes for CASSPPLFYEQYF.

This clonotype is a singleton in its sample. A read error may account for a junction end that differs from germline. The V gene is TRBV28, the J gene TRBJ2-2; D unclear. CDR1 and CDR2 from the germline V gene are MDHEN and SYDVKM. The CDR3 contains 17 residues. The CDR3 nucleotides are TGTGCCAGCAGTTCCGAGTTTTTGGCGGCGAACACCGGAGAGCTGTCTTTT. Translation gives CASSSEFLAANTGELSF.

At least ten counts were recorded for this clonotype. The rearrangement uses TRBV30 and TRBJ2-7, with D perhaps matching TRBD1 (6 bases). Germline V CDR1 and CDR2: GTSNPN, SVGIG (reference sequence). Between the trimmed V and J ends, which lost 4 bases and 4 bases, there was a span of 14 bases. The CDR3 is 13 amino acids. The CDR3 is CAWTGLTGYEQYF. DNA of the CDR3: TGTGCCTGGACCGGATTAACAGGGTACGAGCAGTACTTC. The whole variable domain, remainder taken from reference TRBV30 and TRBJ2-7, is SQTIHQWPATLVQPVGSPLSLECTVEGTSNPNLYWYRQAAGRGLQLLFYSVGIGQISSEVPQNLSASRPQDRQFILSSKKLLLSDSGFYLCAWTGLTGYEQYFGPGTRLTVT.

This clonotype was seen repeatedly, ten times or more. This chain uses TRBV6-2 or TRBV6-3 with TRBJ2-7; possible D gene TRBD2, 7 bases. There are 15 residues in the CDR3. V gave up 4 bases and J gave up 3 bases, with 16 bases separating them. Germline lookup yields CDR1 MNHEY and CDR2 SVGEGT. In DNA, the CDR3 is TGTGCCAGCAGTTGGGGGGGGGCCGGCAGCTACGAGCAGTACTTC. Its protein product is CASSWGGAGSYEQYF.

A word on this clonotype: A much larger clone lies a single base off, so this may be a read error. This chain connects TRBV6-1 to TRBJ2-4; perhaps TRBD1 as D (5 bases). V shed 4 bases and J shed 3 bases, with 13 bases lying between them. CDR3 length equals 15 residues. Germline V gene lookup returns CDR1 MNHNS and CDR2 SASEGT. Written as DNA, the CDR3 is TGTGCCAGCAGTGTCGGCAGGGTTGACAAAAACATTCAGTACTTC. This translates into CASSVGRVDKNIQYF.